This T cell receptor (beta chain) is from a study of blood T cells in healthy people across ages. Germline loops: CDR1 DFQATT, CDR2 SNEGSKA (reference sequence). The CDR3 contains 15 residues. Trimming at V came to 0 bases and at J to 7 bases, leaving 3 bases not matched to a gene. Every donor gave 9 to 10 milliliters of peripheral blood. Study results and caveats: Nothing was known about donor CMV status, and this possibly confounded expanded clonotype changes.

Alongside a J-beta primer mix, a sample-barcoded 5' primer served in a second PCR lasting roughly 7 to 12 cycles. TCRdb re-analysed the 5' RACE reads in MiXCR, keeping a single row per CDR3 protein. The sample gives 750,000 to 1,000,000 distinct CDR3 sequences, about 27% of which show up once; 10% is in the top ten. In its sample, this clonotype was seen a few times. Its cognate antigen is unknown. This sample was shared with a second study, whose subject was T cells of mothers and their children. This second report adds: Thymic selection shapes TCR recombination output similarly in related and unrelated pairs.

The TCR comes from a woman in her thirties or forties in good health. The sequencing input was blood. The V call is TRBV20-1, the J call TRBJ2-2; 12 bases are a match to TRBD2. DNA for the CDR3: TGCAGTGCTAGAGATGGGACTAGCGGGTACGGGGAGCTGTTTTTT. As protein: CSARDGTSGYGELFF.